This T cell receptor beta chain is from a study of cytomegalovirus exposure and HLA in healthy donors. Overall study context: Earlier results showed almost 120 million unique TCR beta sequences derived from 150 million to 200 million T cells.

The ends were cut back, 1 base at V and 12 bases at J, with 24 bases in the middle. Germline CDR1 is SEHNR and CDR2 is FQNEAQ (reference sequence). The CDR3 totals 16 residues. 13 Jbeta primers and 60 Vbeta primers were used for the PCR. The protocol was immunoSEQ multiplex PCR, while the TCRdb copy is restricted to in-frame clones and leaves out a portion. The sample has around 170,000 clones; 65% to 85% are singletons. On this clone: What it binds is unknown.

Points from the study as a whole: Based on reports, TCR beta sequences accurately predicted HLA-A and HLA-B alleles for most subjects. Altogether, some 170 TCR beta chains were recorded as cytomegalovirus-associated.

The clonotype originates from a girl aged 5-17 years in good health and CMV-seropositive. This chain connects TRBV7-9 to TRBJ2-5, with a possible D match to TRBD1 (6 bases). The specimen sequenced was PBMCs. The CDR3 DNA reads TGTGCCAGCAGCTTAGTACTTGCCCCGGGACAAGGCCTTAAGTACTTC. This sequence encodes CASSLVLAPGQGLKYF.